The rows below give T cell receptor beta chains drawn from one sample of a study of CD8+ T cells in alopecia areata. Sequencing was performed with immunoSEQ multiplex PCR; in TCRdb, only in-frame clones are kept and a portion is missing. Among about 110,000 clones listed, roughly 84% were seen once. The sample in question was CD8+ T cells sorted from blood, obtained at week 24, from a patient treated with tofacitinib. Receptor source: a human donor with alopecia areata. Both conserved end residues are part of each CDR3. D genes are given only for firm matches. Clone size is stated in some rows and not others, as once, few, many or a class when expanded.

D	size	J	V	DNA	CDR3
TRBD1	NA	TRBJ2-7	TRBV5-1	TGCGCCAGCAGCCCCGGGACAGGGGACTACGAGCAGTACTTC	CASSPGTGDYEQYF
TRBD1	NA	TRBJ2-1	TRBV7-8	TGTGCCAGCAGGGGACAGCGAATTTACAATGAGCAGTTCTTC	CASRGQRIYNEQFF
TRBD2	NA	TRBJ2-5	TRBV4-3	TGCGCCAGCAGCCAAGATAGCGGGGGGGCTTGGGAGACCCAGTACTTC	CASSQDSGGAWETQYF
TRBD2	NA	TRBJ2-5	TRBV7-2	TGTGCCAGCAGCTATCCCGGGGGGGGAGAGACCCAGTACTTC	CASSYPGGGETQYF
NA	NA	TRBJ2-7	TRBV10-2	TGCGCCAGCACGACGTGGGGCGGTCAGGAGCAGTACTTC	CASTTWGGQEQYF
NA	NA	TRBJ1-1	TRBV6-6	TGTGCCAGCAGTTACTCCCCACAGAATGAAGCTTTCTTT	CASSYSPQNEAFF
NA	NA	TRBJ2-2	TRBV29-1	TGCAGCGCAGTGGACCCTTTAAACACCGGGGAGCTGTTTTTT	CSAVDPLNTGELFF
TRBD2	NA	TRBJ2-1	TRBV7-6	TGTGCCAGCAGCTTGGCTAGCGGGGCATCCTACAATGAGCAGTTCTTC	CASSLASGASYNEQFF
NA	NA	TRBJ1-2	TRBV11-3	TGTGCCAGCAGCAGTTCCTATGGCTACACCTTC	CASSSSYGYTF
NA	NA	TRBJ2-1	TRBV2	TGTGCCAGCAGTGAAGCAACGGCAGGCGATGAGCAGTTCTTC	CASSEATAGDEQFF
TRBD2	few	TRBJ2-1	TRBV4-1	TGCGCCAGCAGCCAAGATTCGAGCGGGGGGGCCAATGAGCAGTTCTTC	CASSQDSSGGANEQFF
TRBD2	NA	TRBJ2-1	TRBV29-1	TGCAGCGTTGAAGATCTTCTAGCTAGCGGGGTGTACAATGAGCAGTTCTTC	CSVEDLLASGVYNEQFF
NA	NA	TRBJ2-1	TRBV11-2	TGTGCCAGCAGCTTAGTCCCTAGCGTAAATGAGCAGTTCTTC	CASSLVPSVNEQFF
NA	NA	TRBJ2-3	TRBV5-1	TGCGCCAGCAGCTTGGTGGTCGTTAGCGGCACAGATACGCAGTATTTT	CASSLVVVSGTDTQYF
NA	NA	TRBJ2-7	TRBV6-4	TGTGCCAGCAGTGACGGCCCCTCATACGAGCAGTACTTC	CASSDGPSYEQYF
TRBD1	NA	TRBJ2-7	TRBV11-3	TGTGCCAGCAGCCGGGCCAGAGGACAGGGGTGGGAGCAGTACTTC	CASSRARGQGWEQYF
TRBD1	once	TRBJ1-2	TRBV27	TGTGCCAGCAGTTTCGGGACAGGGGGCCGTTCGGGCTACACCTTC	CASSFGTGGRSGYTF
NA	NA	TRBJ1-5	TRBV30	TGTGCCTGGAGCGAGGGGAGCAATCAGCCCCAGCATTTT	CAWSEGSNQPQHF
TRBD2	NA	TRBJ2-3	TRBV7-2	TGTGCCAGCAGCTTAGTAGCGGGGGCGACAGATACGCAGTATTTT	CASSLVAGATDTQYF
TRBD2	NA	TRBJ2-7	TRBV7-2	TGTGCCAGCAGCTTAGGCTCCGGGACTAGACGGGCGTACGAGCAGTACTTC	CASSLGSGTRRAYEQYF
NA	few	TRBJ2-7	TRBV4-3	TGCGCCAGCAGCCTCGACACGGCTAGCAGCTCCTACGAGCAGTACTTC	CASSLDTASSSYEQYF
NA	NA	TRBJ2-1	TRBV2	TGTGCCAGCAGTGATGTAGGAGGCTCTTCCTCACCCTCTTACAATGAGCAGTTCTTC	CASSDVGGSSSPSYNEQFF
TRBD1	NA	TRBJ1-2	TRBV27	TGTGCCAGCAGTTTATCGAGGACAGGGTACAGCAGTTGCTACACCTTC	CASSLSRTGYSSCYTF
NA	NA	TRBJ2-7	TRBV7-8	TGTGCCAGTGGGGGCCCCCGGGGGTACGAGCAGTACTTC	CASGGPRGYEQYF
NA	few	TRBJ2-1	TRBV7-9	TGTGCCAGCAGCTTTGACAATGAGCAGTTCTTC	CASSFDNEQFF
NA	NA	TRBJ1-6	TRBV5-5	TGTGCCAGCAGCCCCGAATCGTACAGCTCCTATAATTCACCCCTCCACTTT	CASSPESYSSYNSPLHF
TRBD1	NA	TRBJ2-7	TRBV23-1	TGCGCCAGCAGTCAATCTCCGGGACAGGAGTACTTC	CASSQSPGQEYF
NA	NA	TRBJ2-1	TRBV11-1	TGTGCCATCGCCTTGAGCTCCTACAATGAGCAGTTCTTC	CAIALSSYNEQFF